This is a list of T cell receptor beta chains from one sample in a study of cytomegalovirus exposure and HLA in healthy donors. Some clones are missing from TCRdb's copy, which holds only in-frame ones; the method was immunoSEQ multiplex PCR. The profile shows about 86,000 clones, about four fifths of them singletons. The sequenced sample consisted of PBMCs. The origin of the receptors is a woman aged 40 to 49 in good health and CMV-seropositive. The CDR3 runs from the conserved cysteine through the conserved F or W. D genes are given only for firm matches. Some rows have no size entry. The others give once, few or many, or a class for an expanded clone.

v_gene: TRBV4-2
j_gene: TRBJ1-4
abundance: once
d_gene: .
CDR3nt: TGTGCCAGCAGCCAAGATTTGGGGCGGAGAGACGAAAAACTGTTTTTT
CDR3aa: CASSQDLGRRDEKLFF

v_gene: TRBV2
j_gene: TRBJ2-2
abundance: .
d_gene: TRBD1
CDR3nt: TGTGCCAGCAGCGCGGACAGGGGCATCGGGGAGCTGTTTTTT
CDR3aa: CASSADRGIGELFF

v_gene: TRBV5-8
j_gene: TRBJ1-1
abundance: .
d_gene: .
CDR3nt: TGTGCCAGCAGCTTGGTATCGGCGGGCACTGAAGCTTTCTTT
CDR3aa: CASSLVSAGTEAFF

v_gene: TRBV7-3
j_gene: TRBJ2-5
abundance: .
d_gene: .
CDR3nt: TGTGCCAGCAGCTTACTAGGCCAAGAGACCCAGTACTTC
CDR3aa: CASSLLGQETQYF

v_gene: TRBV15
j_gene: TRBJ1-5
abundance: .
d_gene: TRBD1
CDR3nt: TGTGCCACCAGCACCGACAGGGGGCCGGATCAGCCCCAGCATTTT
CDR3aa: CATSTDRGPDQPQHF

v_gene: TRBV7-2
j_gene: TRBJ2-7
abundance: .
d_gene: .
CDR3nt: TGTGCCAGCAGCTTTCTGGGGGCAGGGATGAGATACGAGCAGTACTTC
CDR3aa: CASSFLGAGMRYEQYF

v_gene: TRBV5-4
j_gene: TRBJ1-5
abundance: few
d_gene: .
CDR3nt: TGTGCCAGCAGCCTGGACGGGGATCAGCCCCAGCATTTT
CDR3aa: CASSLDGDQPQHF

v_gene: TRBV21-1
j_gene: TRBJ1-4
abundance: .
d_gene: .
CDR3nt: TGTGCCCGCCGTCACAGGGTAATGAATGAAAAACTGTTTTTT
CDR3aa: CARRHRVMNEKLFF

v_gene: TRBV27
j_gene: TRBJ2-3
abundance: .
d_gene: .
CDR3nt: TGTGCCAGCACCCCGACGACAGTCCGGACCGGCACAGATACGCAGTATTTT
CDR3aa: CASTPTTVRTGTDTQYF

v_gene: TRBV12-5
j_gene: TRBJ2-1
abundance: .
d_gene: .
CDR3nt: TGTGCTAGTGGTTTGGACGCGGGGGCGGGGAATGAGCAGTTCTTC
CDR3aa: CASGLDAGAGNEQFF

v_gene: TRBV7-3
j_gene: TRBJ2-1
abundance: .
d_gene: TRBD2
CDR3nt: TGTGCCAGCAGCTTAGCGGGGGGCCCCCTCAATGAGCAGTTCTTC
CDR3aa: CASSLAGGPLNEQFF

v_gene: TRBV10-3
j_gene: TRBJ2-1
abundance: .
d_gene: .
CDR3nt: TGTGCCGCGGCCCAGGGCTACAATGAGCAGTTCTTC
CDR3aa: CAAAQGYNEQFF

v_gene: TRBV7-9
j_gene: TRBJ2-7
abundance: .
d_gene: TRBD1
CDR3nt: TGTGCCAGCAGCTCCCGGGACAGGGGAACAGCGGCCCACGAGCAGTACTTC
CDR3aa: CASSSRDRGTAAHEQYF

v_gene: TRBV6-1
j_gene: TRBJ1-3
abundance: .
d_gene: .
CDR3nt: TGTGCCAGCAGTGGCAGCGGCTCTCTTGGAAACACCATATATTTT
CDR3aa: CASSGSGSLGNTIYF

v_gene: TRBV11-2
j_gene: TRBJ2-7
abundance: .
d_gene: .
CDR3nt: TGTGCCAGCAGCTTAGGTCCCACTTACGAGCAGTACTTC
CDR3aa: CASSLGPTYEQYF

v_gene: TRBV6-1
j_gene: TRBJ2-7
abundance: .
d_gene: .
CDR3nt: TGTGCCAGCAGTGAAGGGCCGATTTCTTACGAGCAGTACTTC
CDR3aa: CASSEGPISYEQYF

v_gene: TRBV19
j_gene: TRBJ2-5
abundance: .
d_gene: .
CDR3nt: TGTGCCAGTAGTTTCGCGAGCACTCCCTGGGAGACCCAGTACTTC
CDR3aa: CASSFASTPWETQYF

v_gene: TRBV19
j_gene: TRBJ2-7
abundance: .
d_gene: .
CDR3nt: TGTGCCAGTAGTATCGGGGGAGATCCACCTTACGAGCAGTACTTC
CDR3aa: CASSIGGDPPYEQYF

v_gene: TRBV30
j_gene: TRBJ2-3
abundance: .
d_gene: .
CDR3nt: TGTGCCTGGAGTCTTTCCACTCTAGGCACAGATACGCAGTATTTT
CDR3aa: CAWSLSTLGTDTQYF

v_gene: TRBV9
j_gene: TRBJ1-5
abundance: .
d_gene: TRBD1
CDR3nt: TGTGCCAGCAGCGAGGGAGGGGACAGGGGACCTAGCAATCAGCCCCAGCATTTT
CDR3aa: CASSEGGDRGPSNQPQHF

v_gene: TRBV11-1
j_gene: TRBJ2-5
abundance: few
d_gene: .
CDR3nt: TGTGCCAGCAGCGGGAACAGGGTACGGAAAGAGACCCAGTACTTC
CDR3aa: CASSGNRVRKETQYF

v_gene: TRBV2
j_gene: TRBJ2-1
abundance: .
d_gene: .
CDR3nt: TGTGCCAGCAGCGCGAGCGGGTTCCATGAGCAGTTCTTC
CDR3aa: CASSASGFHEQFF

v_gene: TRBV12-5
j_gene: TRBJ1-2
abundance: once
d_gene: .
CDR3nt: TGTGCTAGTGGTTGGACTACCAACTATGGCTACACCTTC
CDR3aa: CASGWTTNYGYTF

v_gene: TRBV28
j_gene: TRBJ1-1
abundance: .
d_gene: .
CDR3nt: TGTGCCAGCAACCAACAGGGAATGGGCACTGAAGCTTTCTTT
CDR3aa: CASNQQGMGTEAFF

v_gene: TRBV15
j_gene: TRBJ2-3
abundance: .
d_gene: .
CDR3nt: TGTGCCACCAGCGTCAAACAAGTTAATACGCAGTATTTT
CDR3aa: CATSVKQVNTQYF

v_gene: TRBV7-9
j_gene: TRBJ2-3
abundance: .
d_gene: .
CDR3nt: TGTGCCAGCAGCTATTCCGCAGATACGCAGTATTTT
CDR3aa: CASSYSADTQYF

v_gene: TRBV6-1
j_gene: TRBJ1-5
abundance: .
d_gene: .
CDR3nt: TGTGCCAGCAGTGAAGTTACCAGTAGCAATCAGCCCCAGCATTTT
CDR3aa: CASSEVTSSNQPQHF

v_gene: TRBV9
j_gene: TRBJ1-1
abundance: .
d_gene: .
CDR3nt: TGTGCCAGCAGCGTAGATCAGGGATTGAACACTGAAGCTTTCTTT
CDR3aa: CASSVDQGLNTEAFF

v_gene: TRBV9
j_gene: TRBJ1-2
abundance: .
d_gene: TRBD1
CDR3nt: TGTGCCAGCAGCGTCGACAGGGTCCCCTTCGGCGGCTATGGCTACACCTTC
CDR3aa: CASSVDRVPFGGYGYTF

v_gene: TRBV7-9
j_gene: TRBJ2-1
abundance: .
d_gene: TRBD1
CDR3nt: TGTGCCAGCAGCTCAGGGACAGGGAAAAATGAGCAGTTCTTC
CDR3aa: CASSSGTGKNEQFF

v_gene: TRBV30
j_gene: TRBJ1-6
abundance: once
d_gene: .
CDR3nt: TGTGCCTGGACGTGGGGGCACGGTTCACCCCTCCACTTT
CDR3aa: CAWTWGHGSPLHF

v_gene: TRBV27
j_gene: TRBJ2-5
abundance: .
d_gene: TRBD2
CDR3nt: TGTGCCAGCAGTCTGGGACTAGCGGAGAAAGAGACCCAGTACTTC
CDR3aa: CASSLGLAEKETQYF

v_gene: TRBV18
j_gene: TRBJ2-7
abundance: .
d_gene: .
CDR3nt: TGTGCCAGCTCACCTCTCTCAGGAAGCTCCTACGAGCAGTACTTC
CDR3aa: CASSPLSGSSYEQYF

v_gene: TRBV18
j_gene: TRBJ2-1
abundance: .
d_gene: TRBD2
CDR3nt: TGTGCCAGCTCAAACCTCAGGACTAGCGGAAATTACAATGAGCAGTTCTTC
CDR3aa: CASSNLRTSGNYNEQFF

v_gene: TRBV7-9
j_gene: TRBJ1-5
abundance: .
d_gene: TRBD1
CDR3nt: TGTGCCAGCAGCCCCGGGACAGGTAACCAGCCCCAGCATTTT
CDR3aa: CASSPGTGNQPQHF

v_gene: TRBV18
j_gene: TRBJ1-1
abundance: .
d_gene: .
CDR3nt: TGTGCCAGCTCACTTAGGGACACGACGTCCTCTGGTGCTTTCTTT
CDR3aa: CASSLRDTTSSGAFF

v_gene: TRBV5-1
j_gene: TRBJ2-5
abundance: .
d_gene: .
CDR3nt: TGCGCCAGCAGCCCTGCGACTGTCAATGTCGGGGGTCAAGAGACCCAGTACTTC
CDR3aa: CASSPATVNVGGQETQYF

v_gene: TRBV4-1
j_gene: TRBJ2-1
abundance: few
d_gene: .
CDR3nt: TGCGCCAGCAGCCAAGCGGCAATCCCACTAGTCGATGAGCAGTTCTTC
CDR3aa: CASSQAAIPLVDEQFF

v_gene: TRBV30
j_gene: TRBJ2-7
abundance: .
d_gene: .
CDR3nt: TGTGCCTGGAGTTGGAGGGGGGGAGCCGAGCAGTACTTC
CDR3aa: CAWSWRGGAEQYF

v_gene: TRBV5-1
j_gene: TRBJ1-6
abundance: .
d_gene: TRBD1
CDR3nt: TGCGCCAGCAGCCCCACAGGGACAGGGAGTTCACCCCTCCACTTT
CDR3aa: CASSPTGTGSSPLHF

v_gene: TRBV25-1
j_gene: TRBJ2-3
abundance: .
d_gene: TRBD1
CDR3nt: TGTGCCAGCAGTGAATTCCGGACAGGGAAGGATACGCAGTATTTT
CDR3aa: CASSEFRTGKDTQYF

v_gene: TRBV7-7
j_gene: TRBJ2-1
abundance: .
d_gene: .
CDR3nt: TGTGCTAGCAGCTTAGATTGGGGCAGCAATGAGCAGTTCTTC
CDR3aa: CASSLDWGSNEQFF

v_gene: TRBV6-5
j_gene: TRBJ2-3
abundance: .
d_gene: .
CDR3nt: TGTGCCAGCCGTTCAGGGTGGGGCACAGATACGCAGTATTTT
CDR3aa: CASRSGWGTDTQYF